Shown below are 19 T cell receptor beta chains from a single sample sequenced in a study of T cell changes during pregnancy in multiple sclerosis. Some clones are missing from TCRdb's copy, which holds only in-frame ones; the method was immunoSEQ multiplex PCR. The sample lists about 60,000 clones, less than 95% seen once, with about 0.5% in the top ten. The specimen comprised CD4+ T cells from peripheral blood mononuclear cells, sampled after pregnancy. These receptors came from a female donor in good health, enrolled as a control in a pregnancy study.

The gene calls are TRBV5-6 and TRBJ1-1, with D unresolved. V was shortened by 6 bases and J by 1 base, with 10 bases between the two germline ends. The CDR3 extends over 13 amino acids. The germline CDR1 and CDR2 sequences are SGHDT and YYEEEE. CDR3: CASTRQKNTEAFF. DNA of the CDR3: TGTGCCAGCACGCGGCAGAAGAACACTGAAGCTTTCTTT.

This chain joins TRBV21-1 and TRBJ2-1; no check of the table's D call, TRBD2, against the DNA was made. TRBV21-1 corresponds to a pseudogene. The CDR3 is 16 residues long. CDR3 loop: CASSKDIAGAFNEQFF. CDR3 sequence (DNA): TGTGCCAGCAGCAAAGATATCGCGGGGGCTTTTAATGAGCAGTTCTTC.

The rearrangement links TRBV30 to TRBJ1-1; perhaps TRBD1 as D (6 bases). CDR1 GTSNPN and CDR2 SVGIG come from the germline V gene (reference sequence). This CDR3 has 17 residues. V dropped 3 bases and J dropped 1 base, with 21 bases sitting between them. CDR3 sequence: CAWRRPPRTARNTEAFF. The CDR3 DNA reads TGTGCCTGGAGACGGCCACCACGGACAGCAAGGAACACTGAAGCTTTCTTT.

This chain uses TRBV9 with TRBJ1-4; perhaps TRBD1 as D (5 bases). Germline CDR1 and CDR2: SGDLS and YYNGEE. Trimming removed 4 bases from V and 4 bases from J, with 20 bases in between. There are 17 residues in the CDR3. The CDR3, as DNA: TGTGCCAGCAGCCCCAAATTCGGGGGTGGTGGTAATGAAAAACTGTTTTTT. Translating gives CASSPKFGGGGNEKLFF.

This chain links TRBV27 with TRBJ1-1; D is ambiguous. The CDR3 runs 16 residues. Germline V CDR1 and CDR2: MNHEY, SMNVEV (reference sequence). V lost 5 bases, J lost 0 bases, and 16 bases lay in between. The CDR3 region has the DNA TGTGCCAGCAGTCTCCGATCCCGGGATGTGAACACTGAAGCTTTCTTT. Translated, it gives CASSLRSRDVNTEAFF.

This chain links TRBV7-2 with TRBJ2-3; 8 nucleotides agree with TRBD2. The CDR3 has 15 residues. Germline loops: CDR1 SGHTA, CDR2 FQGNSA. V shed 3 bases and J 2 bases; nucleotides not matched to a gene: 4. The CDR3 coding sequence is TGTGCCAGCAGCTTCGGACTAGCCTACACAGATACGCAGTATTTT. Protein product: CASSFGLAYTDTQYF.

This chain uses TRBV6-5 with TRBJ2-1; 9 bases map to TRBD1. This CDR3 is 13 amino acids long. Germline V gene sequence: CDR1 MNHEY, CDR2 SVGAGI. V lost 6 bases, J lost 9 bases, and 6 bases stayed unmatched. The CDR3 is CASSRRQGGEQFF. As DNA, the CDR3 is TGTGCCAGCAGCCGCCGACAGGGGGGTGAGCAGTTCTTC.

V and J are TRBV5-1 and TRBJ1-1; D is ambiguous. Germline V gene lookup returns CDR1 SGHRS and CDR2 YFSETQ. With 1 base removed from V and 7 bases from J, the gap between germline ends came to 11 bases. The CDR3 has 13 amino acids. CDR3 sequence reads: CASSLTQSSEAFF. The DNA of the CDR3 is TGCGCCAGCAGCTTGACTCAAAGTAGTGAAGCTTTCTTT.

This sequence joins TRBV5-1 and TRBJ2-5, with D perhaps matching TRBD1 (6 bases). Germline V gene sequence: CDR1 SGHRS, CDR2 YFSETQ. V was shortened by 4 bases and J by 4 bases, with 11 bases between the two germline ends. There are 13 residues in the CDR3. The CDR3 nucleotides are TGCGCCAGCAGCCCTGGACAGCGAGAGACCCAGTACTTC. This translates into CASSPGQRETQYF.

In this sample, this clone turned up once. This sequence joins TRBV4-3 and TRBJ1-2; D not certain. The CDR3 extends over 16 amino acids. The ends were cut back, 4 bases at V and 4 bases at J, with 19 bases in the middle. Germline loops: CDR1 LGHNA, CDR2 YSLEER. This CDR3 reads CASSPEVGSVGYGYTF. The CDR3 DNA reads as TGCGCCAGCAGCCCCGAAGTGGGCTCCGTGGGCTATGGCTACACCTTC.

This clone was picked up a small number of times. The chain has TRBV7-9 and TRBJ1-6; 7 bases match TRBD1. The CDR3 has 17 residues. The V segment lost 2 bases and the J segment 2 bases; nucleotides outside the gene matches: 6. CDR1 is SEHNR and CDR2 is FQNEAQ in the germline V gene (reference sequence). Here the CDR3 DNA reads TGTGCCAGCAGCTTATTGATCGGGACAGCCTATAATTCACCCCTCCACTTT. It translates to CASSLLIGTAYNSPLHF.

The J gene is TRBJ1-2, the V gene TRBV4-1; D is possibly TRBD1 (5 bases). Germline V lookup: CDR1 MGHRA, CDR2 YSYEKL. The CDR3 length is 12 residues. Trimming stripped 2 bases from V and 8 bases from J, with 9 bases between. DNA of the CDR3: TGCGCCAGCAGCCAAACGGGGGACGGCTACACCTTC. Its translation: CASSQTGDGYTF.

The V and J genes are TRBV30 and TRBJ1-1, with D uncertain. Trimming pared 0 bases from V and 9 bases from J, leaving 14 bases between. CDR3 length: 13 amino acids. Germline CDR1 is GTSNPN and CDR2 is SVGIG (reference sequence). The CDR3 spells CAWSVRRGFQAFF. The CDR3 bases are TGTGCCTGGAGTGTACGTCGAGGATTTCAAGCTTTCTTT.

CDR3 region: CAISEGPGWETQYF. The DNA for the CDR3 is TGTGCCATCAGCGAGGGCCCTGGTTGGGAGACCCAGTACTTC. The gene calls are TRBV10-3 and TRBJ2-5; tentative D call: TRBD2 (5 bases). Germline lookup yields CDR1 ENHRY and CDR2 SYGVKD. CDR3 length: 14 residues. V lost 6 bases, J lost 5 bases, and 16 bases lay in between.

The rearrangement links TRBV7-2 to TRBJ1-5, with a possible D match to TRBD1 (6 bases). The CDR3 has 14 amino acids. Per the germline V gene, CDR1 is SGHTA and CDR2 is FQGNSA. V was shortened by 0 bases and J by 7 bases, with 10 bases between the two germline ends. CDR3 coding DNA: TGTGCCAGCAGCTTAGCGGGGCAGGGGCAGCCCCAGCATTTT. This translates into CASSLAGQGQPQHF.

The rearrangement uses TRBV19 and TRBJ2-5; D remains ambiguous. V lost 5 bases and J 5 bases, leaving 18 bases between the germline ends. This CDR3 is built from 15 residues. Germline CDR1 LNHDA, CDR2 SQIVND (reference sequence). CDR3 residues: CASSEYSRQWETQYF. DNA of the CDR3: TGTGCCAGTAGTGAGTACAGCCGACAATGGGAGACCCAGTACTTC. The full variable domain, completed using reference TRBV19 and TRBJ2-5, is DGGITQSPKYLFRKEGQNVTLSCEQNLNHDAMYWYRQDPGQGLRLIYYSQIVNDFQKGDIAEGYSVSREKKESFPLTVTSAQKNPTAFYLCASSEYSRQWETQYFGPGTRLLVL.

The chain carries TRBV5-8 and TRBJ2-1; 10 bases align to TRBD2. Germline V gene sequence: CDR1 SGHTS, CDR2 YDEGEE. Trimming took 2 bases from V and 4 from J; bases not matched to a gene: 3. The CDR3 is 15 residues long. The CDR3 spells CASSFQRGGYNEQFF. CDR3 sequence (DNA): TGTGCCAGCAGCTTCCAGCGGGGGGGTTACAATGAGCAGTTCTTC.

The J gene is TRBJ2-7, the V gene TRBV4-2; 13 bases agree with TRBD2. The ends lost 4 bases at V and 5 bases at J; junction bases unmatched: 8. The CDR3 covers 16 residues. Germline lookup yields CDR1 LGHNA and CDR2 YNFKEQ. CDR3 in amino acids: CASSLTSGGASHEQYF. The CDR3 DNA reads TGTGCCAGCAGCCTAACTAGCGGGGGGGCCTCACACGAGCAGTACTTC.

The rearrangement uses TRBV2 and TRBJ1-2, with D unresolved. The germline V and J ends were trimmed by 2 bases and 2 bases, with 6 bases remaining between them. This CDR3 has 13 residues. The V gene's germline CDR1 is SNHLY and CDR2 FYNNEI. The CDR3 region is CASSESGNYGYTF. In nucleotides, the CDR3 is TGTGCCAGCAGTGAATCCGGGAACTATGGCTACACCTTC. Full variable domain (missing parts from reference TRBV2 and TRBJ1-2): EPEVTQTPSHQVTQMGQEVILRCVPISNHLYFYWYRQILGQKVEFLVSFYNNEISEKSEIFDDQFSVERPDGSNFTLKIRSTKLEDSAMYFCASSESGNYGYTFGSGTRLTVV.